The 23 T cell receptor beta chains presented below share a single source sample, sequenced in a study of control samples from healthy donors and cancer patients. Sequencing was performed with immunoSEQ multiplex PCR; in TCRdb, only in-frame clones are kept and a portion is missing. The profile covers about 110,000 clones, with approximately 87% appearing a single time and 3.5% to 4.5% taken by the ten largest. What was sequenced was PBMCs. The receptors stem from a woman in her sixties with lung cancer.

This clone is a singleton in its sample. The J gene is TRBJ2-1, the V gene TRBV3-1 (or the pseudogene TRBV3-2); TRBD2 matches 11 bases. This CDR3 contains 15 residues. J gave up 5 bases and V 4 bases, and 4 bases lay outside the gene matches. Germline values: CDR1 LGHDT, CDR2 YNNKEL (reference sequence). Here the CDR3 DNA reads TGTGCCAGCAGCCTGACTAGCGGGAACCACAATGAGCAGTTCTTC. This codes for CASSLTSGNHNEQFF.

The chain recombines TRBV6-5 with TRBJ2-7; 12 bases match TRBD2. Per germline, CDR1 MNHEY and CDR2 SVGAGI. The CDR3 totals 15 residues. V was pared by 5 bases and J by 2 bases, with 4 bases of the junction left unmatched. The CDR3 here is CASSTTSGGPYEQYF. In nucleotides, the CDR3 is TGTGCCAGCAGTACTACTAGCGGGGGGCCCTACGAGCAGTACTTC.

This rearrangement joins TRBV15 to TRBJ1-2, with 9 positions matching TRBD1. Germline loops: CDR1 LNHNV, CDR2 YYDKDF (reference sequence). The CDR3 runs 14 residues. With V trimmed by 5 bases and J by 3 bases, 4 bases remained unmatched. In DNA form, the CDR3 reads TGTGCCACCAGCCCGGGACAGGGTGACTATGGCTACACCTTC. Translation: CATSPGQGDYGYTF.

This clone was observed once. The chain employs TRBV5-6 and TRBJ2-1; weak D call: TRBD1 (7 bases). This CDR3 has 13 residues. Germline CDR1 is SGHDT and CDR2 is YYEEEE. The V end was cut by 4 bases, the J end by 7 bases, with 12 bases between. CDR3 residues: CASSKAGGNEQFF. CDR3 nucleotide sequence: TGTGCCAGCAGCAAGGCAGGGGGGAATGAGCAGTTCTTC.

The chain joins TRBV9 to TRBJ1-4, with TRBD1 matching over 7 bases. The CDR3 covers 13 residues. V lost 3 bases to trimming and J lost 5 bases; unmatched junction nucleotides: 1. The germline gives CDR1 SGDLS, CDR2 YYNGEE. The CDR3 DNA reads TGTGCCAGCAGCGAGACAGGGAATGAAAAACTGTTTTTT. Its translation is CASSETGNEKLFF.

The gene calls are TRBV18 and TRBJ2-5; D is unclear. Between the trimmed V and J ends, which lost 1 base and 3 bases, there was a span of 6 bases. The CDR3 covers 13 residues. Germline CDR1 is KGHSH and CDR2 is LQKENI. For the CDR3, the DNA is TGTGCCAGCTCACCACGTACAGAAGAGACCCAGTACTTC. Translated, it gives CASSPRTEETQYF. Full variable domain (missing parts from reference TRBV18 and TRBJ2-5): NAGVMQNPRHLVRRRGQEARLRCSPMKGHSHVYWYRQLPEEGLKFMVYLQKENIIDESGMPKERFSAEFPKEGPSILRIQQVVRGDSAAYFCASSPRTEETQYFGPGTRLLVL.

The chain has TRBV29-1 and TRBJ2-3; 12 nucleotides line up with TRBD2. With V trimmed by 6 bases and J by 0 bases, 7 bases remained unmatched. Germline V CDR1 and CDR2: SQVTM, ANQGSEA. This CDR3 comprises 16 residues. The CDR3 coding sequence is TGCAGCGTCCTTAACGGACTAGCGGGGAGCACAGATACGCAGTATTTT. It is translated as CSVLNGLAGSTDTQYF.

V usage is TRBV24-1 and J usage is TRBJ2-1, with 9 bases matching TRBD1. After removal of 4 bases from V and 5 bases from J, the junction contained 5 bases not matched to a gene. The germline CDR1 and CDR2 sequences are KGHDR and SFDVKD. This CDR3 spans 15 amino acids. CDR3 nucleotides: TGTGCCACCAGTGAGAGGACAGGGGCGAACAATGAGCAGTTCTTC. Translation gives CATSERTGANNEQFF.

The rearrangement joins TRBV24-1 to TRBJ1-1, with no clear D. CDR1 KGHDR and CDR2 SFDVKD come from the germline V gene. CDR3 size: 14 residues. Between the trimmed V and J ends, which lost 8 bases and 5 bases, there was a span of 17 bases. The CDR3 protein is CATMEAGRETEAFF. In DNA, the CDR3 is TGTGCCACCATGGAGGCCGGTCGGGAGACTGAAGCTTTCTTT.

V usage is TRBV9 and J usage is TRBJ1-3; D is undetermined. From germline, CDR1 is SGDLS and CDR2 YYNGEE. V lost 4 bases to trimming and J lost 0 bases, with 14 bases between them. The CDR3 length is 16 residues. The CDR3 region is CASSLTEAFSGNTIYF. CDR3 nucleotides: TGTGCCAGCAGCTTAACTGAGGCCTTCTCTGGAAACACCATATATTTT.

The gene calls are TRBV11-2 and TRBJ2-5, with a weak D call TRBD2 (7 bases). Germline V gene sequence: CDR1 SGHAT, CDR2 FQNNGV. V lost 6 bases, J lost 5 bases, and 16 bases lay in between. The CDR3 contains 14 residues. In DNA, the CDR3 is TGTGCCAGCAGACCGGGGGGCAGGGTGGAGACCCAGTACTTC. The encoded protein is CASRPGGRVETQYF. Supplemented by reference TRBV11-2 and TRBJ2-5, the full variable domain reads EAGVAQSPRYKIIEKRQSVAFWCNPISGHATLYWYQQILGQGPKLLIQFQNNGVVDDSQLPKDRFSAERLKGVDSTLKIQPAKLEDSAVYLCASRPGGRVETQYFGPGTRLLVL.

The chain employs TRBV24-1 and TRBJ2-1; 11 bases are a match to TRBD1. The CDR3 length is 15 residues. Looked up from germline, CDR1 is KGHDR and CDR2 is SFDVKD. J was trimmed by 6 bases and V by 4 bases; bases with no gene match: 4. DNA for the CDR3: TGTGCCACCAGTGAGGCCGGGACAGGGGGCAATGAGCAGTTCTTC. It encodes CATSEAGTGGNEQFF.

J is TRBJ1-5 and V is TRBV27; D uncertain. The CDR3 runs to 12 residues. V gave up 6 bases and J gave up 4 bases, with 7 bases separating them. CDR1 and CDR2 from the germline V gene are MNHEY and SMNVEV (reference sequence). CDR3 sequence: CASSLLNQPQHF. CDR3 DNA sequence: TGTGCCAGCAGCCTCTTAAATCAGCCCCAGCATTTT.

J is TRBJ2-1 and V is TRBV6-6, with TRBD2 identical over 9 bases. With 5 bases clipped from V and 0 bases from J, the junction kept 17 bases outside the gene matches. The germline CDR1 and CDR2 sequences are MNHNY and SVGAGI (reference sequence). There are 20 residues in the CDR3. CDR3 sequence reads: CASSPKGETSGFISYNEQFF. The DNA of the CDR3 is TGTGCCAGCAGTCCTAAGGGGGAGACTAGCGGTTTTATCTCCTACAATGAGCAGTTCTTC.

The V gene is TRBV3-1 (or the pseudogene TRBV3-2), the J gene TRBJ1-2; D is possibly TRBD1 (5 bases). This CDR3 contains 17 residues. Looked up from germline, CDR1 is LGHDT and CDR2 is YNNKEL (reference sequence). V was cut by 2 bases and J by 0 bases, with 16 bases left in between. CDR3 nucleotides: TGTGCCAGCAGCCAAAGCCAGGGCCGCCTAGCTAACTATGGCTACACCTTC. The encoded protein is CASSQSQGRLANYGYTF.

This chain's CDR3 is CASSLNPGRNTEAFF. The CDR3 DNA follows: TGCGCCAGCAGCTTGAATCCCGGCAGGAACACTGAAGCTTTCTTT. The V gene is TRBV5-1, the J gene TRBJ1-1; D is undetermined. V lost 1 base to trimming and J lost 1 base, with 11 bases between them. Germline V lookup: CDR1 SGHRS, CDR2 YFSETQ. This CDR3 has 15 amino acids.

The chain carries TRBV30 and TRBJ2-3, with 7 bases that match TRBD2. The CDR3 totals 14 residues. Trimming at V came to 4 bases and at J to 0 bases, leaving 4 bases not matched to a gene. Germline CDR1 GTSNPN, CDR2 SVGIG (reference sequence). CDR3 sequence reads: CAWMGGSSTDTQYF. CDR3 in DNA: TGTGCCTGGATGGGGGGGTCTAGCACAGATACGCAGTATTTT.

A single count supports this clone. The genes are TRBV19 and TRBJ1-6; weak D call: TRBD1 (5 bases). This CDR3 has 13 residues. Between the trimmed V and J ends, which lost 5 bases and 8 bases, there was a span of 10 bases. Germline lookup yields CDR1 LNHDA and CDR2 SQIVND (reference sequence). DNA of the CDR3: TGTGCCAGTAGTGTCCTGACAGATTCACCCCTCCACTTT. Translation gives CASSVLTDSPLHF.

V and J are TRBV5-5 and TRBJ1-1; the D gene is possibly TRBD1 (5 bases). The CDR3 has 14 amino acids. The germline V gene has CDR1 SGHKS and CDR2 YYEKEE (reference sequence). V was shortened by 0 bases and J by 4 bases, with 10 bases between the two germline ends. The CDR3 coding sequence is TGTGCCAGCAGCTTGGGGGCAGGGCCCACTGAAGCTTTCTTT. Translated: CASSLGAGPTEAFF. Full variable domain (remainder filled in from reference TRBV5-5 and TRBJ1-1): DAGVTQSPTHLIKTRGQQVTLRCSPISGHKSVSWYQQVLGQGPQFIFQYYEKEERGRGNFPDRFSARQFPNYSSELNVNALLLGDSALYLCASSLGAGPTEAFFGQGTRLTVV.

The chain carries TRBV12-5 and TRBJ2-7; D unresolved. The CDR3 spans 11 residues. Germline CDR1 reads LGHNT; CDR2 reads FRNRAP. Trimming took 5 bases from V and 5 from J, leaving 7 bases between them. For the CDR3, the DNA is TGTGCTAGTGGTCCCCTGGACGAGCAGTACTTC. Its translation: CASGPLDEQYF.

This rearrangement joins TRBV12-3 or TRBV12-4 to TRBJ2-2; 7 positions match TRBD1. The junction had 2 bases not matched to a gene; V was cut back by 5 bases and J by 5 bases. This CDR3 contains 13 residues. CDR3 nucleotides: TGTGCCAGCAGTCCGACAGGGACCGGGGAGCTGTTTTTT. This encodes CASSPTGTGELFF.

The V and J genes are TRBV14 and TRBJ1-2; D is undetermined. Trimming took 3 bases from V and 0 from J, leaving 14 bases between them. Germline V gene data show CDR1 as SGHDN and CDR2 as FVKESK. CDR3 size: 16 residues. The CDR3 here is CASSQTLGDTNYGYTF. Written as DNA, the CDR3 is TGTGCCAGCAGCCAGACCCTGGGCGACACTAACTATGGCTACACCTTC.

V is TRBV5-4 and J is TRBJ2-1, with 12 bases lining up with TRBD2. Germline assignment: CDR1 SGHNT and CDR2 YYREEE (reference sequence). Losses at the gene ends were 2 bases for V and 6 bases for J; bases not matched to a gene: 3. The CDR3 covers 15 residues. CDR3 bases: TGTGCCAGCAGCTTCAGACTAGCGGGAGTCAATGAGCAGTTCTTC. Encoded protein: CASSFRLAGVNEQFF.